Listed here is a single T cell receptor (beta chain). These data originate in a study of PD-1 blockade in classical Hodgkin lymphoma. Germline CDR1 is MNHEY and CDR2 is SVGAGI. The CDR3 sequence is 12 residues long. V shed 6 bases and J shed 11 bases, with 16 bases lying between them. This table comes from immunoSEQ multiplex PCR, and its TCRdb copy is limited to in-frame clones, with some not included. Of over 70,000 clones in the sample, 75% to 90% were seen once. All the patients suffered relapse after autologous stem cell transplantation, and brentuximab vedotin exposure differed. The clonotype originates from a human donor with classical Hodgkin lymphoma. Sequences were derived from peripheral blood mononuclear cells (PBMCs), sampled at baseline. The gene calls are TRBV6-5 and TRBJ1-1; D ambiguous. The chain's CDR3 is CASRNRAFEAFF. The CDR3 DNA follows: TGTGCCAGCAGAAACCGCGCCTTTGAGGCTTTCTTT.